This T cell receptor beta chain was documented in a study of T cell repertoires in cytomegalovirus infection. Each CDR3 protein gets one entry after TCRdb re-called the reads with MiXCR. The sample consists of fewer than 250,000 distinct CDR3 sequences, 12% of them appearing once. The sequenced material came from PBMCs. The receptor comes from a human donor in good health (CMV status not recorded). Some clones in this sample may be carry-over from other donors' samples.

Here the CDR3 reads CASSRGLAGGNNEQFF. Written as DNA, the CDR3 is TGTGCCAGCAGCCGAGGACTAGCGGGAGGGAACAATGAGCAGTTCTTC. This chain uses TRBV28 with TRBJ2-1; 15 positions agree with TRBD2. The CDR3 totals 16 residues. From germline, CDR1 is MDHEN and CDR2 SYDVKM. V was clipped by 6 bases and J by 5 bases; unmatched bases: 5.